This T cell receptor delta chain was sequenced for a study of gamma-delta T cells after stem cell transplantation. TCRdb redid clone calling on the RT-PCR reads using CATT. The table records under 2,500 delta-chain clones, more than 1% of them present only once. To note about this clone: A far larger clone differs by one base, so this is likely a read error. The sample holds other DNA sequences that translate to the same CDR3.

The CDR3 runs 18 residues. From germline, CDR1 is GEAIGNYY and CDR2 EKD. Sequenced input: gamma-delta T cells. The chain uses TRDV2 and TRDJ2, with TRDD3 matching over 12 bases. This TCR was sampled from a human donor. It is not recorded whose cells these are; they may come from a transplant donor. CDR3 sequence: CACDTVLGDTLLTAQLFF. The CDR3, as DNA: TGTGCCTGTGACACCGTCCTGGGGGATACGCTTCTGACAGCACAGCTCTTCTTT.